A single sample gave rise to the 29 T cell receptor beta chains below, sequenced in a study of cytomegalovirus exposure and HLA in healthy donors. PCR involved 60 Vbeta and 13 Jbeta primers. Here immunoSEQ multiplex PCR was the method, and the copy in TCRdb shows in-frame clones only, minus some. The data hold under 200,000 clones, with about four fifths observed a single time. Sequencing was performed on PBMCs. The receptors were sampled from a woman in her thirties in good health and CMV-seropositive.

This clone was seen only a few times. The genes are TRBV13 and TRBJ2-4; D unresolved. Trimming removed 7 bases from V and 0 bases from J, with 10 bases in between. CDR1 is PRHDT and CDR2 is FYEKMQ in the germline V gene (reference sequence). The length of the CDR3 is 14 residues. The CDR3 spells CASTSGLAKNIQYF. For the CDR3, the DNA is TGTGCCAGCACCTCAGGCCTAGCCAAAAACATTCAGTACTTC.

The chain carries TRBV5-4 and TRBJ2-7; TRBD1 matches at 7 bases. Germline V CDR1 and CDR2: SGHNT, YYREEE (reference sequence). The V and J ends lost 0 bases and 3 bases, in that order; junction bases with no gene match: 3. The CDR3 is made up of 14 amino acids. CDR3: CASSLGQGIYEQYF. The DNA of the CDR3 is TGTGCCAGCAGCTTGGGACAGGGCATCTACGAGCAGTACTTC.

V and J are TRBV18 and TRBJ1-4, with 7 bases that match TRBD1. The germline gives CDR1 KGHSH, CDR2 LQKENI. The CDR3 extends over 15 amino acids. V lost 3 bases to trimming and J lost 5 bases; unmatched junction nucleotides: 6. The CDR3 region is CASSPLDRVNEKLFF. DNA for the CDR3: TGTGCCAGCTCACCTCTTGACAGGGTAAATGAAAAACTGTTTTTT. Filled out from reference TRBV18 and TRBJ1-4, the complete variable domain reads NAGVMQNPRHLVRRRGQEARLRCSPMKGHSHVYWYRQLPEEGLKFMVYLQKENIIDESGMPKERFSAEFPKEGPSILRIQQVVRGDSAAYFCASSPLDRVNEKLFFGSGTQLSVL.

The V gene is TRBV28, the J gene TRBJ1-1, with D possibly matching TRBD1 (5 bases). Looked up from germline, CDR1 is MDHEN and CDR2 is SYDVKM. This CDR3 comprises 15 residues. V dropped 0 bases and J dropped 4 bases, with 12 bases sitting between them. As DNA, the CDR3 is TGTGCCAGCAGTTTATGGGGGGGTGGGGGCACTGAAGCTTTCTTT. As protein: CASSLWGGGGTEAFF.

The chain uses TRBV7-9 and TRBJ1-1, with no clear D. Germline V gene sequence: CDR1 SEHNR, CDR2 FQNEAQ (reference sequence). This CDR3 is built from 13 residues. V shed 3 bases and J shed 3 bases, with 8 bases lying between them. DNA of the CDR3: TGTGCCAGCAGCTTTTTCTCGGACACTGAAGCTTTCTTT. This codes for CASSFFSDTEAFF. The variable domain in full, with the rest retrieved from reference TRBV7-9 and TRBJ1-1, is DTGVSQNPRHKITKRGQNVTFRCDPISEHNRLYWYRQTLGQGPEFLTYFQNEAQLEKSRLLSDRFSAERPKGSFSTLEIQRTEQGDSAMYLCASSFFSDTEAFFGQGTRLTVV.

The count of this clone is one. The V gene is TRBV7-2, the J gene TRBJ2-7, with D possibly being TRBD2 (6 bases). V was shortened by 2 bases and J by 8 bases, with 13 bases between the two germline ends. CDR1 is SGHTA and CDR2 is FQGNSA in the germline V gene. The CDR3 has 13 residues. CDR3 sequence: CASSLTGLSKQYF. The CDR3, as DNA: TGTGCCAGCAGCTTAACGGGACTTAGTAAGCAGTACTTC.

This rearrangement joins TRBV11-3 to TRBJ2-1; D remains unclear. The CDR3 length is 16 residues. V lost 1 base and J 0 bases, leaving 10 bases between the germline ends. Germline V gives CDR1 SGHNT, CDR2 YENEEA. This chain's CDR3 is CASSLGVTGSYNEQFF. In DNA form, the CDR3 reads TGTGCCAGCAGCTTAGGCGTAACGGGCTCCTACAATGAGCAGTTCTTC.

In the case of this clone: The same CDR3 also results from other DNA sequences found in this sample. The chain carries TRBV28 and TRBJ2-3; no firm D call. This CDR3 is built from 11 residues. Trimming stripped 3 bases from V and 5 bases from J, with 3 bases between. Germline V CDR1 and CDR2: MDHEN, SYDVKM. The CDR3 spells CASSFRDTQYF. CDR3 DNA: TGTGCCAGCAGTTTCAGAGATACGCAGTATTTT.

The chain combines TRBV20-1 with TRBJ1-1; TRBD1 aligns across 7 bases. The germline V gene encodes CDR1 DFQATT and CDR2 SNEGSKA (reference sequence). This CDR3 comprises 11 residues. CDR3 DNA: TGCGGGACAGTGAATAAGTACGAAGCTTTCTTT. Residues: CGTVNKYEAFF.

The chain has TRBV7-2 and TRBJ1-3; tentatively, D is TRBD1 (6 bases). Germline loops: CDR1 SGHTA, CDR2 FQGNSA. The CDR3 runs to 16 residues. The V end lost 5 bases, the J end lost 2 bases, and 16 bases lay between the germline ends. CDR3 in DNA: TGTGCCAGCAGCCTTACTTCGACAGGCCCTGGAAACACCATATATTTT. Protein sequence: CASSLTSTGPGNTIYF.

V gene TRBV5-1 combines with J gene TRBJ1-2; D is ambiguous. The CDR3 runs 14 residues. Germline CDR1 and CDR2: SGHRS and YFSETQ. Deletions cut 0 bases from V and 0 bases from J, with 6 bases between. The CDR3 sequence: CASSLAGANYGYTF. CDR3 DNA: TGCGCCAGCAGCTTGGCCGGAGCTAACTATGGCTACACCTTC.

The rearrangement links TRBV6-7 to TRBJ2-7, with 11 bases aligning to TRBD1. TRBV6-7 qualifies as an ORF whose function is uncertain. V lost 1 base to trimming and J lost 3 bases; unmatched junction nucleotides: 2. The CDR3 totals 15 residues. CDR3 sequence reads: CASSYWDRGFYEQYF. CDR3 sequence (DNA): TGTGCCAGCAGTTACTGGGACAGGGGGTTCTACGAGCAGTACTTC.

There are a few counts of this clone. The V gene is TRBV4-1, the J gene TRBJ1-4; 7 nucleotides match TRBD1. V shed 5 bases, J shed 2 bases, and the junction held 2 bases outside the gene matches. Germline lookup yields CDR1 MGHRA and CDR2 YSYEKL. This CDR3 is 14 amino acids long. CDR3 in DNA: TGCGCCAGCAGCGAGGGGGCGACTAATGAAAAACTGTTTTTT. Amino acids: CASSEGATNEKLFF.

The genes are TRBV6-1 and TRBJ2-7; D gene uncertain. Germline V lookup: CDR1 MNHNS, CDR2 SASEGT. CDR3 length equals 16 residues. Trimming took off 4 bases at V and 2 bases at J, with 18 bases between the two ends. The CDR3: CASSVQESRRPYEQYF. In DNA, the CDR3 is TGTGCCAGCAGTGTCCAAGAGAGCCGCAGGCCCTACGAGCAGTACTTC.

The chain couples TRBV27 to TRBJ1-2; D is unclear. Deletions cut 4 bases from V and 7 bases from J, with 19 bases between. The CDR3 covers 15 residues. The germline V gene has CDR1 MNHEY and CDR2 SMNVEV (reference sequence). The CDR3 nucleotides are TGTGCCAGCAGTTCCGCGGGAGGAACAGCCGGTGGCTACACCTTC. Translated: CASSSAGGTAGGYTF.

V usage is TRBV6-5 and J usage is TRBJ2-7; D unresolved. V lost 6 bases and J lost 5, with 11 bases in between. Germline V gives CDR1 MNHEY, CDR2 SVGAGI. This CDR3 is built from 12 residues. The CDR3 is CASRYRSHEQYF. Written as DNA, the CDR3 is TGTGCCAGCAGATATCGGAGTCACGAGCAGTACTTC.

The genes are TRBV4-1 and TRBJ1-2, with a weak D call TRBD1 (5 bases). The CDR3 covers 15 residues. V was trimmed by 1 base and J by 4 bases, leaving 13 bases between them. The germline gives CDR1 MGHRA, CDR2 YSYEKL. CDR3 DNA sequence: TGCGCCAGCAGCCAAGTTCCAGGGTCTACCTATGGCTACACCTTC. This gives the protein CASSQVPGSTYGYTF.

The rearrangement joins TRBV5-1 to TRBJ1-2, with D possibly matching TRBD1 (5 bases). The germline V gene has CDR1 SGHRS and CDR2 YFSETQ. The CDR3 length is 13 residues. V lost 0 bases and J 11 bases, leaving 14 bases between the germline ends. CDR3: CASSLAPQGGYTF. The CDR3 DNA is TGCGCCAGCAGCTTGGCCCCTCAGGGAGGTTACACCTTC.

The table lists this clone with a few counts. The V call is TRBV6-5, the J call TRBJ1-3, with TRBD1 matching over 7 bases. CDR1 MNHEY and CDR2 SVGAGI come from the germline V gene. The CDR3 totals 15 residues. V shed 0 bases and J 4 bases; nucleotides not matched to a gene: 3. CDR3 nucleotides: TGTGCCAGCAGTTACTCAACAGGGGTAGGAAACACCATATATTTT. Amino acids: CASSYSTGVGNTIYF.

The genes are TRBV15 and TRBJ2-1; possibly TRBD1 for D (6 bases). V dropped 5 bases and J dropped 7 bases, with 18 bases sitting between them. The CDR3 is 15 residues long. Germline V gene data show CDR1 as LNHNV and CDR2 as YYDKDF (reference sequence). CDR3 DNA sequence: TGTGCCACCAGCCCCGACCGCCGAAGGGGGAATGAGCAGTTCTTC. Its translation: CATSPDRRRGNEQFF.

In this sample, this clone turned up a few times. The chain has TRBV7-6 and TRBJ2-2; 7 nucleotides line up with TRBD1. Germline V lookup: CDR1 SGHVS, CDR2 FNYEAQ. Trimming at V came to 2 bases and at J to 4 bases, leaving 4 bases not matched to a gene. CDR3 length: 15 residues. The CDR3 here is CASSLKGARTGELFF. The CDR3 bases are TGTGCCAGCAGCTTAAAGGGGGCGCGCACCGGGGAGCTGTTTTTT.

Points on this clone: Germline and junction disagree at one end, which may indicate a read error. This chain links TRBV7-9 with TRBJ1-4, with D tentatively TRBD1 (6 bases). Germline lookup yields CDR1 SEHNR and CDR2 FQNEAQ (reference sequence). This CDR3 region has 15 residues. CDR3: CSSRLGAGTNEKLFF. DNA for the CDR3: TGTTCCAGCAGGTTGGGGGCCGGCACTAATGAAAAACTGTTTTTT.

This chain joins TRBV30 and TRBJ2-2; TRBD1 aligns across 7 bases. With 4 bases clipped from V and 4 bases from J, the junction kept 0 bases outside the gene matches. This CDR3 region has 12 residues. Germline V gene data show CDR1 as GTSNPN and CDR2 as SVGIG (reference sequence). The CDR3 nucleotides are TGTGCCTGGACAGGGGGCACCGGGGAGCTGTTTTTT. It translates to CAWTGGTGELFF.

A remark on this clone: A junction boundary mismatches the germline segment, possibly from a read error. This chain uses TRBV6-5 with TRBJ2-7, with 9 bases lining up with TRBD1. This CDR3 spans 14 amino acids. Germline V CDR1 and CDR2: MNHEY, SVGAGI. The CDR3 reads CASTYDRGYGEQYF. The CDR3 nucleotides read TGTGCCAGCACTTACGACAGGGGGTACGGCGAGCAGTACTTC.

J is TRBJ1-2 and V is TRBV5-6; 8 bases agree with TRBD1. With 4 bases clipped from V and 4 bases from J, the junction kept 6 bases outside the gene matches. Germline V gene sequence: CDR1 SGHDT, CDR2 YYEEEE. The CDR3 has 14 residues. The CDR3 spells CASSARGRVYGYTF. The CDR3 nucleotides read TGTGCCAGCAGCGCCAGGGGGCGCGTCTATGGCTACACCTTC.

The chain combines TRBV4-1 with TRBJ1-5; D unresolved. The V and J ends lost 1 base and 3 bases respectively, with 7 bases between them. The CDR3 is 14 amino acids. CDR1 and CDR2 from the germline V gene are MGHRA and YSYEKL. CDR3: CASSQGTLNQPQHF. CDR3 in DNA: TGCGCCAGCAGCCAAGGGACTCTCAATCAGCCCCAGCATTTT.

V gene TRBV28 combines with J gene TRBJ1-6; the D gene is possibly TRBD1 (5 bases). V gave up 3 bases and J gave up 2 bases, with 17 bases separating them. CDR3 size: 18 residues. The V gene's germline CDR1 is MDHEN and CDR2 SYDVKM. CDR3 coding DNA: TGTGCCAGCAGTTTTCTTTCAAGGGGTGACGCCTATAATTCACCCCTCCACTTT. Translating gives CASSFLSRGDAYNSPLHF.

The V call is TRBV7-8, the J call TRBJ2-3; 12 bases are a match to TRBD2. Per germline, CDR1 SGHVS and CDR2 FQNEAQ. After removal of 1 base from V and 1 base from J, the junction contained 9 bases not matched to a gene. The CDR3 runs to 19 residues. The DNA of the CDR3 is TGTGCCAGCAGCTTAGGCCTAGCGGGGGGGCCGTATGGCACAGATACGCAGTATTTT. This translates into CASSLGLAGGPYGTDTQYF.

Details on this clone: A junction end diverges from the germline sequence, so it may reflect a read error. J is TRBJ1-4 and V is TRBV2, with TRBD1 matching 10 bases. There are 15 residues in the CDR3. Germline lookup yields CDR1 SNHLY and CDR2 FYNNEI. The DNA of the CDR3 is TGTGCCAGCAGAGCTCGACAGGGGGCTAAGGAAAAACTGTTTTTT. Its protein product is CASRARQGAKEKLFF.